This T cell receptor (beta chain) was sequenced for a study of T cell responses to AZD1222 COVID-19 vaccine. Study conclusions and caveats: The span of vaccine-associated CD4 TCRs extended across spike, with dominance at 160-218 and 743-854.

Assay used: immunoSEQ multiplex PCR; TCRdb lists only in-frame clones, some missing. The sample contains 100,000 to 150,000 clones, 90% of which appear only once. V lost 0 bases and J 1 base, leaving 10 bases between the germline ends. Germline CDR1 is SGHNT and CDR2 is YYREEE (reference sequence). The CDR3 is 15 residues long. This clone appeared a single time. The antigen remains unidentified. V and J are TRBV5-4 and TRBJ1-1; D unresolved. The sample in question was peripheral blood, obtained on day 0 of AZD1222 vaccination. The source of this sequence is an adult in good health. CDR3 sequence: CASSLVYGENTEAFF. CDR3 nucleotide sequence: TGTGCCAGCAGCTTGGTATATGGGGAGAACACTGAAGCTTTCTTT.